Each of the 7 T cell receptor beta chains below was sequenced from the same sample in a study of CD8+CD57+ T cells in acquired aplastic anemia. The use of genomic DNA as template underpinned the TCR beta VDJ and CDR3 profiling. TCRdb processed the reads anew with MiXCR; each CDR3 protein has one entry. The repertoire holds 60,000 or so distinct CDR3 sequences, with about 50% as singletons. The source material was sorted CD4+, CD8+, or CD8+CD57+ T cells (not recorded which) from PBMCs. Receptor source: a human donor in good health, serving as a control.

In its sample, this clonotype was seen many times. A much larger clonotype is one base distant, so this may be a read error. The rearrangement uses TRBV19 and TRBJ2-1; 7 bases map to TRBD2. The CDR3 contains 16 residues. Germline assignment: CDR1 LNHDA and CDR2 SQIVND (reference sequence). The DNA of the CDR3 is TGTGCCAGTAGTACGACTAGCCTAAGCTCCTACAGTGAGCAGTTCTTC. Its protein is CASSTTSLSSYSEQFF.

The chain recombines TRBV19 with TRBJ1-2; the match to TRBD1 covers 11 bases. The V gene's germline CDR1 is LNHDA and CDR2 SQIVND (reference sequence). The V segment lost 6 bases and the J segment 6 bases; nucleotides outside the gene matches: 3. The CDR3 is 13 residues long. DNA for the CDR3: TGTGCCAGTAGCTGGGGACAGGGGGATGGCTACACCTTC. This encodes CASSWGQGDGYTF.

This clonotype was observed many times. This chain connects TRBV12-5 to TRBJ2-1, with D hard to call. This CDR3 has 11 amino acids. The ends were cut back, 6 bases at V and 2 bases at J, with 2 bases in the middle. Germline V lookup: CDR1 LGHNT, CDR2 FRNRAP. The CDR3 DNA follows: TGTGCTAGTGGGGCCTACAATGAGCAGTTCTTC. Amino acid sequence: CASGAYNEQFF.

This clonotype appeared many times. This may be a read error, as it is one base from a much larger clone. In DNA form, the CDR3 reads TGTGCCCGCAGCTTAGGGCAGGGAGGCACTGAAGCTTTCTTT. Protein: CARSLGQGGTEAFF. The rearrangement joins TRBV7-6 to TRBJ1-1; weak D call: TRBD1 (5 bases). The CDR3 is 14 residues long. CDR1 and CDR2 from the germline V gene are SGHVS and FNYEAQ.

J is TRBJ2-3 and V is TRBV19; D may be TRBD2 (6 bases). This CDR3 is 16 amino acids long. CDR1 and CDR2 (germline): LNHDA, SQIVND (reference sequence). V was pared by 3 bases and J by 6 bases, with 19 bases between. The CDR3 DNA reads TGTGCCAGTAGTATCCAACCGGGAGTCGGGTCCGATACGCAGTATTTT. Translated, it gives CASSIQPGVGSDTQYF.

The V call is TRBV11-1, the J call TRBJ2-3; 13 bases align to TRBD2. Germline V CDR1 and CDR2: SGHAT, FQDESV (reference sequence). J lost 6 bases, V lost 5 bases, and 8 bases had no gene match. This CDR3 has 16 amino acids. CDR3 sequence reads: CASSTWTSGGTDTQYF. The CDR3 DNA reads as TGTGCCAGCAGCACCTGGACTAGCGGGGGTACGGATACGCAGTATTTT.

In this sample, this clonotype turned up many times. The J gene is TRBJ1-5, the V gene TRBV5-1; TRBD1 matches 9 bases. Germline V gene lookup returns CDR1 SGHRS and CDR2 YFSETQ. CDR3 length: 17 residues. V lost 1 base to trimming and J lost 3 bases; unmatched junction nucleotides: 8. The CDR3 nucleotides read TGCGCCAGCAGCTTGCCTAATAGGGACAGGGACAATCAGCCCCAGCATTTT. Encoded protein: CASSLPNRDRDNQPQHF.